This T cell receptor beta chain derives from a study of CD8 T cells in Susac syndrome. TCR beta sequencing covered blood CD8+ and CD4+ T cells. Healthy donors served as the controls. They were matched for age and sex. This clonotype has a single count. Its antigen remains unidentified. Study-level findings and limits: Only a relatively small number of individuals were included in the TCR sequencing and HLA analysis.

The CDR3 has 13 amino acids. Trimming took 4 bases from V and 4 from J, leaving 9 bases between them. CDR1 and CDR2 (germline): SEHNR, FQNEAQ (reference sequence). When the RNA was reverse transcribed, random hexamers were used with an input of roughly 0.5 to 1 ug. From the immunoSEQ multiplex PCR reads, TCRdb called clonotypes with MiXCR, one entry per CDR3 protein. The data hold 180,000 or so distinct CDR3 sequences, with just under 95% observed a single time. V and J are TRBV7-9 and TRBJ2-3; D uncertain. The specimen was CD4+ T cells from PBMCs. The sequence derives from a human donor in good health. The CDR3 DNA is TGTGCCAGCAGCTACGGAGAGGCAGATACGCAGTATTTT. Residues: CASSYGEADTQYF.